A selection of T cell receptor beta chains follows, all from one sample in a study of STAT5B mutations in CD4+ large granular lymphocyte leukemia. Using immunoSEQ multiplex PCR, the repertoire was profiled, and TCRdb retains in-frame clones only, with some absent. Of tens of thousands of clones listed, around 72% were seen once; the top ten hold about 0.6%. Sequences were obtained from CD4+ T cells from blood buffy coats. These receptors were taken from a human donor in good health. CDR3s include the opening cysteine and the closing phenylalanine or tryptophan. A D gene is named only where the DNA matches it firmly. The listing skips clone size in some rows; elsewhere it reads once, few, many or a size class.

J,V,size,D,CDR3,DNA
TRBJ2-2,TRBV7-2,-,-,CASIYGTANTGELFF,TGTGCCAGCATCTACGGGACGGCCAACACCGGGGAGCTGTTTTTT
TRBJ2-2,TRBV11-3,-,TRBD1,CASSLPPPGTGGTGELFF,TGTGCCAGCAGTTTGCCCCCACCCGGGACAGGGGGCACCGGGGAGCTGTTTTTT
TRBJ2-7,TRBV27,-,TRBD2,CASSLSPGLAVGSYEQYF,TGTGCCAGCAGTTTATCTCCGGGACTAGCCGTCGGGTCCTACGAGCAGTACTTC
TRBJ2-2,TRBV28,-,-,CASSASGTANTGELFF,TGTGCCAGCAGCGCGAGCGGGACAGCTAACACCGGGGAGCTGTTTTTT
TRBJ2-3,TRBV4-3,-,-,CASSREYSGTDTQYF,TGCGCCAGCAGCCGAGAATACTCAGGCACAGATACGCAGTATTTT
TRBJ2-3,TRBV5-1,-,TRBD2,CASSLGGAVGTDTQYF,TGCGCCAGCAGCCTCGGGGGGGCGGTTGGCACAGATACGCAGTATTTT
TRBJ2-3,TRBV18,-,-,CASSPRQQGFAQYF,TGTGCCAGCTCACCACGGCAACAGGGCTTCGCGCAGTATTTT
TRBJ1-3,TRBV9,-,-,CASSVGRDKRDTIYF,TGTGCCAGCAGCGTAGGCCGGGACAAACGAGACACCATATATTTT
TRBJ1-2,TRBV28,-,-,CASRSKRENYGYTF,TGTGCCAGCAGATCCAAGCGTGAGAACTATGGCTACACCTTC
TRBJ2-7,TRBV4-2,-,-,CASSQTRNYEQYF,TGTGCCAGCAGCCAAACAAGAAATTACGAGCAGTACTTC
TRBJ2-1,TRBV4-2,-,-,CASSPGGVSYNEQFF,TGTGCCAGCAGCCCTGGAGGGGTATCCTACAATGAGCAGTTCTTC
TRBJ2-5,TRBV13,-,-,CASSTLTEKYQETQYF,TGTGCCAGCAGCACCCTGACAGAAAAGTACCAAGAGACCCAGTACTTC
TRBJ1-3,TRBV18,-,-,CASSPGTSSGNTIYF,TGTGCCAGCTCACCCGGAACGAGCTCTGGAAACACCATATATTTT
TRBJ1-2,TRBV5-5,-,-,CASSFEVASYGYTF,TGTGCCAGCAGCTTTGAGGTGGCGAGCTATGGCTACACCTTC
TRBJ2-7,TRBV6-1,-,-,CASSDRSRDF,TGTGCCAGCAGTGACAGAAGCAGGGACTTC
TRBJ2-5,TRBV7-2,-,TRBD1,CASSSRDRGRETQYF,TGTGCCAGCAGCTCTAGAGACAGGGGTAGGGAGACCCAGTACTTC
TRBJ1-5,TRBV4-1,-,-,CASSQDMVGSPQPQHF,TGCGCCAGCAGCCAAGATATGGTGGGGAGTCCCCAGCCCCAGCATTTT
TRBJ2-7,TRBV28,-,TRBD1,CASGGQGASYEQYF,TGTGCCAGCGGGGGACAGGGTGCGTCCTACGAGCAGTACTTC
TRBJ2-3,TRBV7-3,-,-,CASSFKSADTQYF,TGTGCCAGCAGCTTTAAATCTGCAGATACGCAGTATTTT
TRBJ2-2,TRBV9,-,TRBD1,CASSTQTGPGELFF,TGTGCCAGCAGCACCCAGACAGGGCCCGGGGAGCTGTTTTTT
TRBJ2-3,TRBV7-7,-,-,CASSLIPGSTDTQYF,TGTGCTAGCAGCTTAATTCCTGGTAGCACAGATACGCAGTATTTT
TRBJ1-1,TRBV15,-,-,CATSNASGLFEAFF,TGTGCCACCAGCAACGCCTCCGGCTTATTCGAAGCTTTCTTT
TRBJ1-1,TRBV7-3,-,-,CASSFLGVSEAFF,TGTGCCAGCAGCTTTCTGGGGGTTTCTGAAGCTTTCTTT
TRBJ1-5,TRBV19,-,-,CASSIDPDSNQPQHF,TGTGCCAGTAGTATAGACCCAGATTCCAATCAGCCCCAGCATTTT
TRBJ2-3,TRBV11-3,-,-,CASSTNEGDTQYF,TGTGCCAGCAGCACCAATGAGGGAGATACGCAGTATTTT
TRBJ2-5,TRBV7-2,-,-,CASSLNRLDETQYF,TGTGCCAGCAGCTTAAATCGGCTAGATGAGACCCAGTACTTC
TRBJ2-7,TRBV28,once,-,CASSIFQGTYEQYF,TGTGCCAGCAGCATTTTCCAGGGAACCTACGAGCAGTACTTC